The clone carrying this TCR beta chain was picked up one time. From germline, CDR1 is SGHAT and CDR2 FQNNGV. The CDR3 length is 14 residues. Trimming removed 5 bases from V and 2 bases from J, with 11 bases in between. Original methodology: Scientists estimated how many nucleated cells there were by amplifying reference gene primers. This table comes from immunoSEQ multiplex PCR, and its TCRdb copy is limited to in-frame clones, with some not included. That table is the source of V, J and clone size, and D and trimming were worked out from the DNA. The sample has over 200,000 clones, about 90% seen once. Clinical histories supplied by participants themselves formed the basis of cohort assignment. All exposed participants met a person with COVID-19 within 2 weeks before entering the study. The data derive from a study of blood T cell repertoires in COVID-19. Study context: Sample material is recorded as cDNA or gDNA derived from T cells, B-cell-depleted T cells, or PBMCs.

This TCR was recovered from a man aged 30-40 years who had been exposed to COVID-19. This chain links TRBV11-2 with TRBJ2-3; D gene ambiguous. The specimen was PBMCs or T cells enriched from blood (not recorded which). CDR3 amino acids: CASSPPGHTDTQYF. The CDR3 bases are TGTGCCAGCAGCCCCCCGGGTCACACAGATACGCAGTATTTT.